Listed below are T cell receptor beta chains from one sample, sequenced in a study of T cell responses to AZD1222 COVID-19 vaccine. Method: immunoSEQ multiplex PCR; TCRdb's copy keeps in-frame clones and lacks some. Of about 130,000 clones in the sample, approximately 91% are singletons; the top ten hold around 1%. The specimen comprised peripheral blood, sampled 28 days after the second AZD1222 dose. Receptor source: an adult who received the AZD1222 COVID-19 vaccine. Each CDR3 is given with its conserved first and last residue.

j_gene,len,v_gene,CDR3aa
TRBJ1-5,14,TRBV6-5,CASSWGVGNQPQHF
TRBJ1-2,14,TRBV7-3,CASWGTGGLDGYTF
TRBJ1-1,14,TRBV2,CASSERGRGVGAFF
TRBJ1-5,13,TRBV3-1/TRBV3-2,CASSQDLGQPQHF
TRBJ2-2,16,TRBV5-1,CASSLGNPPGTGELFF
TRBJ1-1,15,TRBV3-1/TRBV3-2,CASSSHRGGNTEAFF
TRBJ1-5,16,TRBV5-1,CASTHWGGDSNQPQHF
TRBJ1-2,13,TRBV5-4,CASSLEGNYGYTF
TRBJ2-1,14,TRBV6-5,CASSYLVPYNEQFF
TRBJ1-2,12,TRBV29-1,CSVEGYNYGYTF
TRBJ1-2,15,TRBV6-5,CASKDAGSRQEGYTF
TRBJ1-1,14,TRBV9,CASSVAGISTEAFF
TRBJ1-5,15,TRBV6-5,CASSMRLASNQPQHF
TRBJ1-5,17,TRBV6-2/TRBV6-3,CASSMASGYYSNQPQHF
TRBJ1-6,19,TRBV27,CASSYRRWRGGVQNSPLHF
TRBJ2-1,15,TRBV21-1,CASSTVTSGFNEQFF
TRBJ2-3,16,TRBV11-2,CASSLRGGRDTDTQYF
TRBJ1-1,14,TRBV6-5,CASSYSIRNTEAFF
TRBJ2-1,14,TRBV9,CASSVAGGDNEQFF
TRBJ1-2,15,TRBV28,CASSPPDRVFAGYTF
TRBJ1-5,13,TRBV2,CASSPANNQPQHF
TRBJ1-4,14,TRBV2,CASSVWGPNEKLFF
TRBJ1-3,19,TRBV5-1,CASSLEARASISSGNTIYF
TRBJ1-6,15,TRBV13,CASSFGVSANSPLHF
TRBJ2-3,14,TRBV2,CASSIAGGPDTQYF
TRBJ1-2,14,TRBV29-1,CSAASPGTNYGYTF
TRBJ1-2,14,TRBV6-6,CASSYSTAGDGYTF
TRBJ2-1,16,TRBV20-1,CSASVGTSGLYNEQFF
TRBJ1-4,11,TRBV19,CASRYGQVLFF
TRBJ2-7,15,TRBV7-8,CASSLRRGSDYEQYF
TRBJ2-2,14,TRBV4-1,CASSQDSGTGELFF
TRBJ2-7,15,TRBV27,CASSPLSPREGEQYF
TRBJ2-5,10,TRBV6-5,CATQEETQYF